The TCR beta chain described here comes from a study of OX40 agonist ivuxolimab in advanced cancers. The wider study: People in dose escalation had one of these cancers: hepatocellular carcinoma, melanoma, renal cell or head and neck cancer.

Only one count was recorded for this clone. Profiled with immunoSEQ multiplex PCR; TCRdb holds only in-frame clones, not every one. The table includes approximately 94,000 clones, about 93% detected once. Drawing of blood for sampling happened at baseline, at cycle 4 day 1, and at cycle 7 day 1. Germline CDR1 SGHTA, CDR2 FQGNSA. The V and J ends lost 5 bases and 6 bases respectively, with 11 bases between them. The CDR3 loop spans 13 amino acids. This receptor was obtained from an adult with an advanced solid tumor such as melanoma, head and neck, liver or kidney cancer. The chain combines TRBV7-2 with TRBJ1-3; D remains unclear. The sample in question was CD4+ or CD8+ T cells sorted from blood, obtained in a trial of the OX40 agonist ivuxolimab. DNA of the CDR3: TGTGCCAGCAGCCCAGGTCCCCAAAACACCATATATTTT. Protein: CASSPGPQNTIYF. Looking up the rest from reference TRBV7-2 and TRBJ1-3 gives the full variable domain: GAGVSQSPSNKVTEKGKDVELRCDPISGHTALYWYRQSLGQGLEFLIYFQGNSAPDKSGLPSDRFSAERTGGSVSTLTIQRTQQEDSAVYLCASSPGPQNTIYFGEGSWLTVV.